Each of the 16 T cell receptor beta chains below was sequenced from the same sample in a study of cytomegalovirus exposure and HLA in healthy donors. 60 Vbeta and 13 Jbeta primers were used in PCR. Clones were read by immunoSEQ multiplex PCR, and TCRdb kept only the in-frame ones, dropping some. The sample includes more than 150,000 clones, about 81% seen only once; the top ten take just over 2%. The sample comprised PBMCs. The receptors come from a woman aged 18-35 years in good health and CMV-seropositive.

The chain uses TRBV5-6 and TRBJ1-2; 12 positions agree with TRBD1. The germline V gene has CDR1 SGHDT and CDR2 YYEEEE. With V trimmed by 1 base and J by 7 bases, 5 bases remained unmatched. This CDR3 has 15 amino acids. The CDR3 loop is CASSLIGTGGFGYTF. CDR3 nucleotides: TGTGCCAGCAGCTTGATAGGGACAGGGGGCTTTGGCTACACCTTC.

The chain recombines TRBV7-9 with TRBJ2-3; TRBD2 agrees at 8 bases. The CDR3 covers 14 residues. The germline V gene has CDR1 SEHNR and CDR2 FQNEAQ (reference sequence). V shed 5 bases, J shed 4 bases, and the junction held 5 bases outside the gene matches. CDR3 region: CASSHSGVADTQYF. CDR3 coding DNA: TGTGCCAGCAGCCATAGCGGGGTAGCAGATACGCAGTATTTT.

J is TRBJ2-1 and V is TRBV2; 12 nucleotides match TRBD2. Germline V lookup: CDR1 SNHLY, CDR2 FYNNEI. V gave up 4 bases and J gave up 9 bases; unmatched junction bases: 16. This CDR3 has 18 residues. The chain's CDR3 is CASSAPRALAGGLSEQFF. The CDR3 DNA follows: TGTGCCAGCAGTGCTCCGCGAGCTCTAGCGGGGGGGCTGAGTGAGCAGTTCTTC.

The genes are TRBV11-3 and TRBJ2-2; D is unclear. Germline V CDR1 and CDR2: SGHNT, YENEEA. Trimming took 2 bases from V and 5 from J, leaving 9 bases between them. The CDR3 has 14 residues. CDR3 amino acids: CASSLNSLTGELFF. Written as DNA, the CDR3 is TGTGCCAGCAGCTTAAACAGCTTAACCGGGGAGCTGTTTTTT. The full variable domain, completed using reference TRBV11-3 and TRBJ2-2, is EAGVVQSPRYKIIEKKQPVAFWCNPISGHNTLYWYLQNLGQGPELLIRYENEEAVDDSQLPKDRFSAERLKGVDSTLKIQPAELGDSAVYLCASSLNSLTGELFFGEGSRLTVL.

The count of this clone is one. The chain combines TRBV5-8 with TRBJ2-6; a weak D match, TRBD1 (5 bases). Per germline, CDR1 SGHTS and CDR2 YDEGEE. Trimming stripped 4 bases from V and 0 bases from J, with 11 bases between. The CDR3 consists of 16 residues. The CDR3 DNA reads TGTGCCAGCAGCCACTACAGGACCTCTGGGGCCAACGTCCTGACTTTC. Translation gives CASSHYRTSGANVLTF.

This clone has only one observation. This chain links TRBV6-5 with TRBJ1-1; D gene uncertain. Trimming left V 8 bases short and J 6 bases short, with 10 bases between. Germline V lookup: CDR1 MNHEY, CDR2 SVGAGI. CDR3 length: 11 residues. The CDR3 sequence is CASLIGAEAFF. The CDR3, as DNA: TGTGCCAGCCTCATTGGAGCTGAAGCTTTCTTT.

V gene TRBV7-6 combines with J gene TRBJ1-3, with D possibly being TRBD1 (5 bases). V lost 0 bases to trimming and J lost 1 base, with 13 bases between them. This CDR3 has 17 amino acids. Germline lookup yields CDR1 SGHVS and CDR2 FNYEAQ. The CDR3 loop is CASSLAIGGGSGNTIYF. CDR3 DNA: TGTGCCAGCAGCTTAGCCATCGGGGGGGGGTCTGGAAACACCATATATTTT.

The V call is TRBV29-1, the J call TRBJ2-5; a weak D match, TRBD1 (6 bases). This CDR3 is built from 11 residues. V lost 4 bases, J lost 4 bases, and 7 bases lay in between. The germline gives CDR1 SQVTM, CDR2 ANQGSEA. The CDR3 DNA follows: TGCAGCGTTGTAGGGGGAGAGACCCAGTACTTC. It translates to CSVVGGETQYF.

The rearrangement links TRBV5-6 to TRBJ1-5; D is ambiguous. Germline V gives CDR1 SGHDT, CDR2 YYEEEE. Trimming took off 5 bases at V and 7 bases at J, with 10 bases between the two ends. The CDR3 is 12 amino acids. CDR3 coding DNA: TGTGCCAGCAGTGTGGGCGCCCAGCCCCAGCATTTT. This sequence encodes CASSVGAQPQHF.

This clone was recorded once. The V and J genes are TRBV28 and TRBJ1-2, with 8 bases aligning to TRBD1. CDR3 length: 16 residues. Germline V lookup: CDR1 MDHEN, CDR2 SYDVKM. Germline trimming cut 6 bases from V and 7 bases from J; bases unmatched to any gene: 16. The CDR3 DNA reads as TGTGCCAGCAGCCCTTTTCTCCCCGGACAGGGTGGTGGCTACACCTTC. Translating gives CASSPFLPGQGGGYTF.

This sequence joins TRBV29-1 and TRBJ1-5; possible D gene TRBD1, 5 bases. The CDR3 covers 13 residues. Germline CDR1 is SQVTM and CDR2 is ANQGSEA. V was shortened by 4 bases and J by 5 bases, with 12 bases between the two germline ends. The DNA for the CDR3 is TGCAGCGTTGCCCCAGGGCTCCATCAGCCCCAGCATTTT. Its translation: CSVAPGLHQPQHF. The full variable domain, in which reference TRBV29-1 and TRBJ1-5 provide the parts outside the CDR3, is SAVISQKPSRDICQRGTSLTIQCQVDSQVTMMFWYRQQPGQSLTLIATANQGSEATYESGFVIDKFPISRPNLTFSTLTVSNMSPEDSSIYLCSVAPGLHQPQHFGDGTRLSIL.

V and J are TRBV7-8 and TRBJ2-1, with 8 bases fitting TRBD2. The V segment lost 0 bases and the J segment 5 bases; nucleotides outside the gene matches: 6. This CDR3 is 16 amino acids long. Germline V gene sequence: CDR1 SGHVS, CDR2 FQNEAQ. CDR3 in DNA: TGTGCCAGCAGCTTAGCGAGTGGTAGCGGGGACAATGAGCAGTTCTTC. This codes for CASSLASGSGDNEQFF.

Written as DNA, the CDR3 is TGTGCCAGCAGATACCGACGGAGTAGTAACTATGGCTACACCTTC. Its protein is CASRYRRSSNYGYTF. This sequence joins TRBV6-6 and TRBJ1-2; unclear D gene. Trimming shortened V by 6 bases and J by 1 base, and 15 bases separated the two germline ends. Germline loops: CDR1 MNHNY, CDR2 SVGAGI (reference sequence). The CDR3 has 15 residues.

This clone was found a few times. The V call is TRBV27, the J call TRBJ2-7; possible D gene TRBD1, 5 bases. The CDR3 has 13 amino acids. The V and J ends lost 9 bases and 3 bases respectively, with 15 bases between them. Per germline, CDR1 MNHEY and CDR2 SMNVEV (reference sequence). CDR3 protein: CASAWGFGYEQYV. CDR3 in DNA: TGTGCCAGTGCCTGGGGCTTCGGCTACGAGCAGTACGTC.

The chain carries TRBV5-1 and TRBJ1-5; D not resolved. CDR3 length: 14 residues. V lost 4 bases and J 7 bases, leaving 15 bases between the germline ends. Germline V gene lookup returns CDR1 SGHRS and CDR2 YFSETQ. The CDR3 reads CASSTGPEGQPQHF. The CDR3 nucleotides read TGCGCCAGCAGCACGGGCCCGGAGGGACAGCCCCAGCATTTT.

The V call is TRBV6-1, the J call TRBJ1-1; a possible D gene is TRBD1 (6 bases). The CDR3 has 19 residues. V was pared by 1 base and J by 5 bases, with 26 bases between. Germline CDR1 reads MNHNS; CDR2 reads SASEGT. DNA for the CDR3: TGTGCCAGCAGTGAAGTCTATAGGCGGGGGGGCGCTTGGGGGACTGAAGCTTTCTTT. This gives the protein CASSEVYRRGGAWGTEAFF.